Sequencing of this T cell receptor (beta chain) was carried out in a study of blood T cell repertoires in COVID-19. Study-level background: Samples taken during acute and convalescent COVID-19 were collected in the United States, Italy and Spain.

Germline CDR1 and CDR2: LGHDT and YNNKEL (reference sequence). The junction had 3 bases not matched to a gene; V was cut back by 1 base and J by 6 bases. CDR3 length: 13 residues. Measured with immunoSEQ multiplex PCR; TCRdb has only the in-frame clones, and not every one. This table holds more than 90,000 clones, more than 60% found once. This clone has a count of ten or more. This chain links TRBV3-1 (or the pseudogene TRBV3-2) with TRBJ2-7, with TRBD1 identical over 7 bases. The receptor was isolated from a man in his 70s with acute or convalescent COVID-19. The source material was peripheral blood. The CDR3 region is CASSQANRGEQYF. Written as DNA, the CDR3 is TGTGCCAGCAGCCAAGCAAACAGGGGCGAGCAGTACTTC.